A selection of T cell receptor beta chains follows, all from one sample in a study of cytomegalovirus exposure and HLA in healthy donors. Using immunoSEQ multiplex PCR, the repertoire was profiled, and TCRdb retains in-frame clones only, with some absent. The sample yields around 180,000 clones, roughly 74% seen once. The sample comprised PBMCs. The receptors originated from a woman in her twenties or thirties in good health and CMV-seropositive. Each CDR3 is given with its conserved first and last residue. Each record gives: J gene, clone size, V gene, D gene, CDR3 protein, CDR3 DNA. The D gene is left open where the match is weak. For some rows the clone size is stated as once, few or many, or as a class when expanded; others skip it.

j_gene: TRBJ2-5
abundance: NA
v_gene: TRBV5-4
d_gene: TRBD2
CDR3aa: CASSLGTSQETQYF
CDR3nt: TGTGCCAGCAGCTTGGGGACTAGCCAGGAGACCCAGTACTTC

j_gene: TRBJ1-2
abundance: NA
v_gene: TRBV29-1
d_gene: NA
CDR3aa: CSVSGRQEFGYGYTF
CDR3nt: TGCAGCGTATCCGGCCGGCAGGAATTTGGGTATGGCTACACCTTC

j_gene: TRBJ2-3
abundance: NA
v_gene: TRBV7-9
d_gene: NA
CDR3aa: CASSLKAGDTQYF
CDR3nt: TGTGCCAGCAGCTTAAAGGCAGGCGATACGCAGTATTTT

j_gene: TRBJ2-1
abundance: NA
v_gene: TRBV28
d_gene: TRBD1
CDR3aa: CASRPRGQGAYNEQFF
CDR3nt: TGTGCCAGCAGGCCTCGGGGACAGGGGGCCTACAATGAGCAGTTCTTC

j_gene: TRBJ2-2
abundance: NA
v_gene: TRBV19
d_gene: NA
CDR3aa: CASSLPPGELFF
CDR3nt: TGTGCCAGTAGTCTCCCCCCCGGGGAGCTGTTTTTT

j_gene: TRBJ2-3
abundance: few
v_gene: TRBV10-3
d_gene: NA
CDR3aa: CAISGPDTQYF
CDR3nt: TGTGCCATCTCCGGTCCAGATACGCAGTATTTT

j_gene: TRBJ2-1
abundance: few
v_gene: TRBV5-1
d_gene: NA
CDR3aa: CASSLGGRSSSYNEQFF
CDR3nt: TGCGCCAGCAGCTTGGGGGGCCGGAGCTCCTCCTACAATGAGCAGTTCTTC

j_gene: TRBJ1-2
abundance: NA
v_gene: TRBV28
d_gene: TRBD1
CDR3aa: CASRLAGQGFGYTF
CDR3nt: TGTGCCAGCAGGCTGGCGGGACAGGGTTTTGGCTACACCTTC

j_gene: TRBJ2-1
abundance: NA
v_gene: TRBV5-1
d_gene: NA
CDR3aa: CASSADSSYNEQFF
CDR3nt: TGCGCCAGCAGCGCGGACTCCTCCTACAATGAGCAGTTCTTC

j_gene: TRBJ2-2
abundance: NA
v_gene: TRBV6-5
d_gene: NA
CDR3aa: CASRRDSTGELFF
CDR3nt: TGTGCCAGCAGACGGGACTCCACCGGGGAGCTGTTTTTT

j_gene: TRBJ1-6
abundance: NA
v_gene: TRBV4-1
d_gene: NA
CDR3aa: CASSQDQASYSPLHF
CDR3nt: TGCGCCAGCAGCCAAGATCAGGCGTCATATTCACCCCTCCACTTT

j_gene: TRBJ1-5
abundance: once
v_gene: TRBV19
d_gene: NA
CDR3aa: CASSFGLQGNQPQHF
CDR3nt: TGTGCCAGTAGTTTTGGACTTCAGGGCAATCAGCCCCAGCATTTT

j_gene: TRBJ2-3
abundance: NA
v_gene: TRBV7-9
d_gene: NA
CDR3aa: CASSKTPDGTDTQYF
CDR3nt: TGTGCCAGCAGCAAGACACCAGATGGGACAGATACGCAGTATTTT

j_gene: TRBJ2-7
abundance: NA
v_gene: TRBV6-1
d_gene: TRBD1
CDR3aa: CASSDSGQTYEQYF
CDR3nt: TGTGCCAGCAGTGACTCGGGACAGACATACGAGCAGTACTTC

j_gene: TRBJ2-1
abundance: NA
v_gene: TRBV28
d_gene: NA
CDR3aa: CASSFELVGEQFF
CDR3nt: TGTGCCAGCAGTTTTGAGCTGGTTGGTGAGCAGTTCTTC

j_gene: TRBJ1-4
abundance: NA
v_gene: TRBV27
d_gene: NA
CDR3aa: CASSSDPRGRIEKLFF
CDR3nt: TGTGCCAGCAGTTCCGACCCGCGGGGGCGAATTGAAAAACTGTTTTTT

j_gene: TRBJ2-7
abundance: NA
v_gene: TRBV7-2
d_gene: TRBD2
CDR3aa: CASSLGPSGNPYEQYF
CDR3nt: TGTGCCAGCAGCTTAGGGCCTAGCGGGAACCCATACGAGCAGTACTTC

j_gene: TRBJ1-5
abundance: NA
v_gene: TRBV7-2
d_gene: TRBD1
CDR3aa: CASSLDRGQQPQHF
CDR3nt: TGTGCCAGCAGCCTCGACAGGGGCCAGCAGCCCCAGCATTTT

j_gene: TRBJ2-7
abundance: NA
v_gene: TRBV5-1
d_gene: NA
CDR3aa: CASSSIRDEQYF
CDR3nt: TGCGCCAGCAGCTCCATACGGGACGAGCAGTACTTC

j_gene: TRBJ1-6
abundance: NA
v_gene: TRBV10-3
d_gene: NA
CDR3aa: CATDPGRGTYNSPLHF
CDR3nt: TGTGCCACCGACCCAGGGAGGGGGACCTATAATTCACCCCTCCACTTT

j_gene: TRBJ2-7
abundance: NA
v_gene: TRBV5-1
d_gene: TRBD2
CDR3aa: CASSLGTSGSLSYEQYF
CDR3nt: TGCGCCAGCAGCTTGGGGACTAGCGGGAGTTTGTCCTACGAGCAGTACTTC

j_gene: TRBJ1-3
abundance: once
v_gene: TRBV7-9
d_gene: NA
CDR3aa: CASSSGGRSGNTIYF
CDR3nt: TGTGCCAGCTCATCCGGGGGTCGCTCTGGAAACACCATATATTTT

j_gene: TRBJ2-2
abundance: NA
v_gene: TRBV9
d_gene: NA
CDR3aa: CASSVVGGSTGELFF
CDR3nt: TGTGCCAGCAGCGTAGTGGGGGGTTCCACCGGGGAGCTGTTTTTT

j_gene: TRBJ2-3
abundance: NA
v_gene: TRBV2
d_gene: NA
CDR3aa: CASRPRGLADTDTQYF
CDR3nt: TGTGCCAGCAGGCCCCGGGGGCTAGCGGATACAGATACGCAGTATTTT

j_gene: TRBJ1-2
abundance: NA
v_gene: TRBV9
d_gene: NA
CDR3aa: CASSEINAAGYTF
CDR3nt: TGTGCCAGCAGCGAAATAAACGCGGCTGGCTACACCTTC

j_gene: TRBJ2-7
abundance: NA
v_gene: TRBV2
d_gene: TRBD2
CDR3aa: CASSYSGSGSSYEQYF
CDR3nt: TGTGCCAGCAGTTATAGCGGGAGTGGTAGTTCCTACGAGCAGTACTTC

j_gene: TRBJ1-2
abundance: NA
v_gene: TRBV21-1
d_gene: NA
CDR3aa: CASSSKVGLWGYGYTF
CDR3nt: TGTGCCAGCAGCAGCAAAGTGGGACTTTGGGGCTATGGCTACACCTTC

j_gene: TRBJ2-4
abundance: NA
v_gene: TRBV6-5
d_gene: TRBD2
CDR3aa: CASSTSVGKNIQYF
CDR3nt: TGTGCCAGCAGTACTAGCGTAGGCAAAAACATTCAGTACTTC

j_gene: TRBJ2-1
abundance: NA
v_gene: TRBV5-6
d_gene: TRBD2
CDR3aa: CASLGLVTLNEQFF
CDR3nt: TGTGCCAGCCTGGGACTAGTCACGCTCAATGAGCAGTTCTTC

j_gene: TRBJ1-1
abundance: NA
v_gene: TRBV2
d_gene: NA
CDR3aa: CASSDLVIGSAQSANTEAFF
CDR3nt: TGTGCCAGCAGTGATTTGGTGATTGGTTCTGCCCAGTCCGCTAACACTGAAGCTTTCTTT

j_gene: TRBJ2-6
abundance: once
v_gene: TRBV27
d_gene: TRBD1
CDR3aa: CASSWTGGPGANVLTF
CDR3nt: TGTGCCAGCAGTTGGACAGGGGGCCCTGGGGCCAACGTCCTGACTTTC

j_gene: TRBJ2-2
abundance: NA
v_gene: TRBV5-4
d_gene: NA
CDR3aa: CASRSRDTTLGELFF
CDR3nt: TGTGCCAGCAGAAGCCGGGACACGACGTTGGGGGAGCTGTTTTTT